The 18 T cell receptor beta chains listed next were all sequenced from one sample in a study of cytomegalovirus exposure and HLA in healthy donors. This PCR relied on a set of 60 Vbeta primers and 13 Jbeta primers. Libraries were prepared by immunoSEQ multiplex PCR; TCRdb keeps only in-frame clonotypes and omits some of them. The table includes 140,000 to 150,000 clones, nearly 10% detected once. Sequenced input: PBMCs. These receptor sequences come from a man between 50 and 59 years old in good health and CMV-seronegative.

The V call is TRBV19, the J call TRBJ1-1, with D maybe TRBD1 (6 bases). Germline V gene lookup returns CDR1 LNHDA and CDR2 SQIVND (reference sequence). This CDR3 spans 15 amino acids. V lost 1 base to trimming and J lost 2 bases, with 11 bases between them. The CDR3 coding sequence is TGTGCCAGTAGTATAGGGGGGCGCTTAAACACTGAAGCTTTCTTT. It specifies CASSIGGRLNTEAFF.

This clone was counted between two and nine times. The rearrangement links TRBV2 to TRBJ2-5, with D possibly being TRBD1 (6 bases). This CDR3 has 14 residues. Germline CDR1 is SNHLY and CDR2 is FYNNEI. Trimming shortened V by 6 bases and J by 1 base, and 12 bases separated the two germline ends. The DNA of the CDR3 is TGTGCCAGCAGCCAAGGGGGTTCCCAAGAGACCCAGTACTTC. Residues: CASSQGGSQETQYF.

This rearrangement joins TRBV19 to TRBJ2-3; no definite D call. V was clipped by 2 bases and J by 1 base, with 10 bases between them. CDR1 is LNHDA, CDR2 SQIVND, per germline (reference sequence). CDR3 length: 15 amino acids. The CDR3 protein is CASSIMRLGTDTQYF. The CDR3, as DNA: TGTGCCAGTAGTATAATGAGGCTCGGCACAGATACGCAGTATTTT.

J is TRBJ1-4 and V is TRBV9, with D maybe TRBD1 (5 bases). Germline assignment: CDR1 SGDLS and CDR2 YYNGEE. Trimming took off 0 bases at V and 7 bases at J, with 13 bases between the two ends. The CDR3 consists of 15 residues. CDR3 DNA sequence: TGTGCCAGCAGCGTAGCTCTGGGGCGGGGTGAAAAACTGTTTTTT. This gives the protein CASSVALGRGEKLFF.

CDR3 sequence: CASSLVGGSETQYF. CDR3 coding DNA: TGTGCCAGCAGCTTAGTAGGGGGCTCGGAGACCCAGTACTTC. The rearrangement uses TRBV11-1 and TRBJ2-5; 7 bases are shared with TRBD1. This CDR3 is 14 amino acids long. Unmatched junction bases numbered 4, after V lost 1 base and J lost 5 bases. Germline CDR1 reads SGHAT; CDR2 reads FQDESV (reference sequence). Variable domain in full (rest from reference TRBV11-1 and TRBJ2-5): EAEVAQSPRYKITEKSQAVAFWCDPISGHATLYWYRQILGQGPELLVQFQDESVVDDSQLPKDRFSAERLKGVDSTLKIQPAELGDSAMYLCASSLVGGSETQYFGPGTRLLVL.

This clone was counted a few times. This chain uses TRBV9 with TRBJ2-3; 13 bases agree with TRBD2. V lost 4 bases and J lost 5; bases outside the gene matches: 19. Germline V gene lookup returns CDR1 SGDLS and CDR2 YYNGEE. The CDR3 covers 20 residues. The CDR3 nucleotides read TGTGCCAGCAGCCCCAGAGGTTTCGGACTAGCGGGAGTCGGCCAAGATACGCAGTATTTT. Its protein product is CASSPRGFGLAGVGQDTQYF.

This clone was detected only a few times. The chain combines TRBV6-5 with TRBJ2-5; a possible D gene is TRBD1 (6 bases). V was cut by 6 bases and J by 5 bases, with 13 bases left in between. Germline V gene sequence: CDR1 MNHEY, CDR2 SVGAGI. CDR3 length: 13 amino acids. Here the CDR3 DNA reads TGTGCCAGCAGCCAACAGGGTGTGGAGACCCAGTACTTC. Protein sequence: CASSQQGVETQYF.

The chain has TRBV6-6 and TRBJ1-1; D gene uncertain. The length of the CDR3 is 14 residues. Germline V CDR1 and CDR2: MNHNY, SVGAGI (reference sequence). Trimming pared 6 bases from V and 2 bases from J, leaving 13 bases between. CDR3 protein: CASRKPGENTEAFF. The CDR3 DNA follows: TGTGCCAGCAGGAAACCGGGAGAAAACACTGAAGCTTTCTTT.

CDR3 protein: CASSALSGGINNEQFF. The CDR3 DNA is TGCGCCAGCAGCGCCCTCAGCGGGGGGATAAACAATGAGCAGTTCTTC. This rearrangement joins TRBV5-1 to TRBJ2-1, with TRBD2 matching 9 bases. Germline CDR1 is SGHRS and CDR2 is YFSETQ. Losses at the gene ends were 4 bases for V and 5 bases for J; bases not matched to a gene: 10. There are 16 residues in the CDR3.

This clone was seen a handful of times. V is TRBV5-1 and J is TRBJ1-1; D gene unclear. The CDR3 is 14 residues long. Germline V gene lookup returns CDR1 SGHRS and CDR2 YFSETQ. V lost 3 bases, J lost 1 base, and 10 bases lay in between. As DNA, the CDR3 is TGCGCCAGCAGCTGGCGGGATCCGAACACTGAAGCTTTCTTT. Translating gives CASSWRDPNTEAFF.

This clone showed up just a few times. V and J are TRBV27 and TRBJ1-5, with a weak D call TRBD1 (6 bases). The germline gives CDR1 MNHEY, CDR2 SMNVEV (reference sequence). Trimming stripped 6 bases from V and 0 bases from J, with 9 bases between. The CDR3 is 14 residues long. CDR3 sequence: CASSIRGSNQPQHF. CDR3 bases: TGTGCCAGCAGCATCAGGGGTAGCAATCAGCCCCAGCATTTT.

The rearrangement links TRBV5-1 to TRBJ2-3, with TRBD1 matching over 8 bases. The germline CDR1 and CDR2 sequences are SGHRS and YFSETQ. Losses at the gene ends were 5 bases for V and 3 bases for J; bases not matched to a gene: 5. This CDR3 is 14 amino acids long. CDR3 sequence: CASSSDRGTDTQYF. The CDR3 DNA reads TGCGCCAGCAGTTCTGACAGGGGAACAGATACGCAGTATTTT.

This clone turned up a few times. The gene calls are TRBV4-1 and TRBJ2-7, with D possibly being TRBD2 (5 bases). Germline V gives CDR1 MGHRA, CDR2 YSYEKL. This CDR3 has 14 amino acids. V lost 4 bases and J 3 bases, leaving 13 bases between the germline ends. The CDR3 region is CASSPGGQYYEQYF. CDR3 nucleotide sequence: TGCGCCAGCAGCCCGGGCGGGCAGTACTACGAGCAGTACTTC.

The chain recombines TRBV10-2 with TRBJ1-1, with D possibly being TRBD1 (5 bases). CDR1 and CDR2 from the germline V gene are WSHSY and SAAADI. There are 19 residues in the CDR3. V was trimmed by 3 bases and J by 1 base, leaving 24 bases between them. The CDR3, as DNA: TGCGCCAGCAGTGATGAGGAGGGTCAGCCCATCGGGACGAACACTGAAGCTTTCTTT. As protein: CASSDEEGQPIGTNTEAFF.

A note on this clone: The same CDR3 arises from other DNA sequences in this sample as well. J is TRBJ2-1 and V is TRBV6-6, with D possibly TRBD2 on 6 matching bases. The CDR3 length is 16 residues. V gave up 2 bases and J gave up 8 bases, with 19 bases separating them. Germline assignment: CDR1 MNHNY and CDR2 SVGAGI (reference sequence). The CDR3 DNA reads TGTGCCAGCAGTTACGCCGGGACTCCGATTCGGGATGAGCAGTTCTTC. Translated: CASSYAGTPIRDEQFF.

The V and J genes are TRBV28 and TRBJ1-3, with D unresolved. V lost 1 base, J lost 0 bases, and 13 bases lay in between. The CDR3 loop spans 17 amino acids. CDR1 is MDHEN and CDR2 is SYDVKM in the germline V gene. CDR3 DNA sequence: TGTGCCAGCAGTTTATTACTGTCGACGGGCTCTGGAAACACCATATATTTT. Translating gives CASSLLLSTGSGNTIYF.

Note on this clone: Other DNA sequences in this specimen translate into the identical CDR3. The chain recombines TRBV5-1 with TRBJ1-5; a possible D gene is TRBD1 (6 bases). CDR3 length equals 15 residues. The V end was cut by 0 bases, the J end by 4 bases, with 11 bases between. The germline gives CDR1 SGHRS, CDR2 YFSETQ. CDR3 sequence reads: CASSLAGVGNQPQHF. CDR3 nucleotide sequence: TGCGCCAGCAGCTTGGCAGGGGTCGGAAATCAGCCCCAGCATTTT. The complete variable domain, with remaining parts taken from reference TRBV5-1 and TRBJ1-5, reads KAGVTQTPRYLIKTRGQQVTLSCSPISGHRSVSWYQQTPGQGLQFLFEYFSETQRNKGNFPGRFSGRQFSNSRSEMNVSTLELGDSALYLCASSLAGVGNQPQHFGDGTRLSIL.

The chain uses TRBV19 and TRBJ1-4, with unresolved D. This CDR3 comprises 14 residues. In germline, CDR1 is LNHDA, CDR2 SQIVND (reference sequence). Trimming stripped 1 base from V and 5 bases from J, with 8 bases between. The CDR3 region is CASSIGLYNEKLFF. Here the CDR3 DNA reads TGTGCCAGTAGTATAGGACTCTACAATGAAAAACTGTTTTTT.